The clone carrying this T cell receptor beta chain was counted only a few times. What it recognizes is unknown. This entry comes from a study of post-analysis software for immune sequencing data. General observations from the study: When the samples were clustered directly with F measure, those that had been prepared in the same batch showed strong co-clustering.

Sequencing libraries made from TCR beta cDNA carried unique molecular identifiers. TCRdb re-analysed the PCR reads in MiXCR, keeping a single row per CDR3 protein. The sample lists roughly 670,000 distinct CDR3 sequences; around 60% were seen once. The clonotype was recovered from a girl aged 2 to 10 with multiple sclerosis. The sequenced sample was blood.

As DNA, the CDR3 is TGCGCCAGCGGCTGGGGGTCGGGGGAGAAAGGCTACAATGAGCAGTTCTTC. Protein product: CASGWGSGEKGYNEQFF. The chain joins TRBV5-1 to TRBJ2-1, with D possibly TRBD2 on 6 matching bases. The V and J ends lost 7 bases and 3 bases respectively, with 23 bases between them. Germline-derived CDR1 and CDR2 are SGHRS and YFSETQ. The CDR3 length is 17 residues.